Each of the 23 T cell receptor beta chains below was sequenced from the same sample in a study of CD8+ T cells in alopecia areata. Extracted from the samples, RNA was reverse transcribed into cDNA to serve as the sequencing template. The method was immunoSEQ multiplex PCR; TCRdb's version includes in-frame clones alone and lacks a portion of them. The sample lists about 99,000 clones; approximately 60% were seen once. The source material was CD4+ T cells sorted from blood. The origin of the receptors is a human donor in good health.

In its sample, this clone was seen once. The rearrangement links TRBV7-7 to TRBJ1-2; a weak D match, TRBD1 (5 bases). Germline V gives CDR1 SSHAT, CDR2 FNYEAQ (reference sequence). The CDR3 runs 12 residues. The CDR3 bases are TGTGCTAGCTCCACAGGAAACTATGGCTACACCTTC. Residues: CASSTGNYGYTF.

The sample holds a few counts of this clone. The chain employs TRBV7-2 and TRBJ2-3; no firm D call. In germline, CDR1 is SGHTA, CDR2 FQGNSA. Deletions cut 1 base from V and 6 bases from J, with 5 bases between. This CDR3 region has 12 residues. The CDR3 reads CASSLVSDTQYF. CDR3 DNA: TGTGCCAGCAGCTTAGTATCGGATACGCAGTATTTT.

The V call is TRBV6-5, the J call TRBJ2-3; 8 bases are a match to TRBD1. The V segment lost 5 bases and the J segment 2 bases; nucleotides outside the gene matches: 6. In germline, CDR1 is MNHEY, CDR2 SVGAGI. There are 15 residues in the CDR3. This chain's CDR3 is CASSRTGYDTDTQYF. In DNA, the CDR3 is TGTGCCAGCAGTCGGACAGGGTACGACACAGATACGCAGTATTTT.

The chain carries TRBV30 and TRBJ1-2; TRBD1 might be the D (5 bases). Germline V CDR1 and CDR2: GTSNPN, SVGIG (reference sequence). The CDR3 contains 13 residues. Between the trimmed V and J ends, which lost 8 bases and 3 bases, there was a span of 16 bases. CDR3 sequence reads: CAGGLGRDYGYTF. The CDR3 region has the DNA TGTGCCGGAGGTCTTGGCAGGGACTATGGCTACACCTTC.

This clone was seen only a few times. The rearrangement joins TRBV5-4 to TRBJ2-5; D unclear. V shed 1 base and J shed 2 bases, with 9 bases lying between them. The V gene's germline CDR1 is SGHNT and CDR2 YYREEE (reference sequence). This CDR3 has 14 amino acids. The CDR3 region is CASSLSVGQETQYF. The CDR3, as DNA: TGTGCCAGCAGCTTGTCTGTTGGGCAAGAGACCCAGTACTTC.

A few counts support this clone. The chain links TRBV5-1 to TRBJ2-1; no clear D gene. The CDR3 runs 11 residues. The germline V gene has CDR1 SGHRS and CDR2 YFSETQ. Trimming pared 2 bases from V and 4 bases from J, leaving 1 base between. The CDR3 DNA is TGCGCCAGCAGCTTTTACAATGAGCAGTTCTTC. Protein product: CASSFYNEQFF. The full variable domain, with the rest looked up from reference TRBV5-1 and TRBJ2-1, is KAGVTQTPRYLIKTRGQQVTLSCSPISGHRSVSWYQQTPGQGLQFLFEYFSETQRNKGNFPGRFSGRQFSNSRSEMNVSTLELGDSALYLCASSFYNEQFFGPGTRLTVL.

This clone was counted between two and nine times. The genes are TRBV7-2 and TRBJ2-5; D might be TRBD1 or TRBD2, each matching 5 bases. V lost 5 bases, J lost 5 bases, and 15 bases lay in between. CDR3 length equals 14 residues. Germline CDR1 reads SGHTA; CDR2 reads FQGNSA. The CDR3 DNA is TGTGCCAGCAGCCCGGGGCAGCCCGTGGAGACCCAGTACTTC. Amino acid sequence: CASSPGQPVETQYF. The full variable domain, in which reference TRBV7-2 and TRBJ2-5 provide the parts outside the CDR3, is GAGVSQSPSNKVTEKGKDVELRCDPISGHTALYWYRQSLGQGLEFLIYFQGNSAPDKSGLPSDRFSAERTGGSVSTLTIQRTQQEDSAVYLCASSPGQPVETQYFGPGTRLLVL.

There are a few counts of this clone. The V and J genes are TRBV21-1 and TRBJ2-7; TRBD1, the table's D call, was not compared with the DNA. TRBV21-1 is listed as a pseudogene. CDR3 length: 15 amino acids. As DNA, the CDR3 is TGTGCCAGCAGCGCCGGACAGGTGGCTTTCTACGAGCAGTACTTC. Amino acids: CASSAGQVAFYEQYF.

The CDR3 here is CAWGQGSNQPQHF. The CDR3 DNA reads as TGTGCCTGGGGACAGGGGAGCAATCAGCCCCAGCATTTT. The V and J genes are TRBV30 and TRBJ1-5; TRBD1 agrees at 9 bases. The ends lost 5 bases at V and 1 base at J; junction bases unmatched: 0. The CDR3 contains 13 residues. CDR1 is GTSNPN, CDR2 SVGIG, per germline (reference sequence).

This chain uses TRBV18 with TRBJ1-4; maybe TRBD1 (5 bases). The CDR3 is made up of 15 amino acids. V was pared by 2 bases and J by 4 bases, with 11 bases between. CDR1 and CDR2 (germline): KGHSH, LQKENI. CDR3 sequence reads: CASSPRRQRNEKLFF. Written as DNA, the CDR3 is TGTGCCAGCTCACCAAGGAGACAGCGTAATGAAAAACTGTTTTTT. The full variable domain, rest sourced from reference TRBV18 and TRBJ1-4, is NAGVMQNPRHLVRRRGQEARLRCSPMKGHSHVYWYRQLPEEGLKFMVYLQKENIIDESGMPKERFSAEFPKEGPSILRIQQVVRGDSAAYFCASSPRRQRNEKLFFGSGTQLSVL.

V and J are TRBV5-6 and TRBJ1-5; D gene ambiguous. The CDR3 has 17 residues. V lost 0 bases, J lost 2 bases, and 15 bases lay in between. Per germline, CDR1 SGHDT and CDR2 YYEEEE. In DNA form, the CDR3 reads TGTGCCAGCAGCTTGGCTAACGCAGGATTAGGCAATCAGCCCCAGCATTTT. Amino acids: CASSLANAGLGNQPQHF.

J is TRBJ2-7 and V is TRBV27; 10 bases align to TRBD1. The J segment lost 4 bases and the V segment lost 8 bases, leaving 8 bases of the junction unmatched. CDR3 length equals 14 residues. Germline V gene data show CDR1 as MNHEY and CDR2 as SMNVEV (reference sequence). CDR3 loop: CASGGQGNVYEQYF. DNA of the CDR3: TGTGCCAGCGGGGGACAGGGGAATGTTTACGAGCAGTACTTC.

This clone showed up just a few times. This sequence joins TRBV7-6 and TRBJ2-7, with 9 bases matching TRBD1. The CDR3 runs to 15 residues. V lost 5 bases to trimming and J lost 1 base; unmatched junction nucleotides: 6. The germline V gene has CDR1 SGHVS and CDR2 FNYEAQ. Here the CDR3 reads CASSAGQGASYEQYF. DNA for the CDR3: TGTGCCAGCAGCGCGGGACAGGGTGCATCCTACGAGCAGTACTTC.

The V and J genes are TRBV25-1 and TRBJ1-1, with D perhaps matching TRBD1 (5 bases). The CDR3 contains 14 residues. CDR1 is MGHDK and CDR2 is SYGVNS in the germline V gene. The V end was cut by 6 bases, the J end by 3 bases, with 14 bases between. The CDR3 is CASRRAGLDTEAFF. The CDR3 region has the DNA TGTGCCAGCAGGCGGGCAGGGCTCGACACTGAAGCTTTCTTT.

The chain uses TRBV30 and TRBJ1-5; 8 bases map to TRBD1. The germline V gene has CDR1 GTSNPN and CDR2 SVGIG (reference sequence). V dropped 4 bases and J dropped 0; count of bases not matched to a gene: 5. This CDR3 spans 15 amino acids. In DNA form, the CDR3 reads TGTGCCTGGACCCCAGGGGGCTCTAGCAATCAGCCCCAGCATTTT. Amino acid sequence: CAWTPGGSSNQPQHF.

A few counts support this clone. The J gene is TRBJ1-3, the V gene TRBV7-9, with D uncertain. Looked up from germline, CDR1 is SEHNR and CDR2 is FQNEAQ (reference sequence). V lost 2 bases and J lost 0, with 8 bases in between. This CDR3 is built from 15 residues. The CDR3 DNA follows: TGTGCCAGCAGCTTAAGACAACTCTCTGGAAACACCATATATTTT. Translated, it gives CASSLRQLSGNTIYF.

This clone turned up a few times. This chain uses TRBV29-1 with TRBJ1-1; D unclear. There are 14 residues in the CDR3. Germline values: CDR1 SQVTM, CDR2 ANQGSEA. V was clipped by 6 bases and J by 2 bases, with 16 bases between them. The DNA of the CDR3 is TGCAGCGTGCTGATGATATCCGCTAACACTGAAGCTTTCTTT. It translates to CSVLMISANTEAFF.

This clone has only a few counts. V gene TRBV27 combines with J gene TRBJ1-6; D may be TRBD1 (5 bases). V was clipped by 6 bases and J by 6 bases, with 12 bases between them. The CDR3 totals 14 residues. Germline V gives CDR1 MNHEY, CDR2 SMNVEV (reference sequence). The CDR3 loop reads CASRRPGRNSPLHF. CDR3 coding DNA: TGTGCCAGCAGGCGGCCAGGGCGTAATTCACCCCTCCACTTT.

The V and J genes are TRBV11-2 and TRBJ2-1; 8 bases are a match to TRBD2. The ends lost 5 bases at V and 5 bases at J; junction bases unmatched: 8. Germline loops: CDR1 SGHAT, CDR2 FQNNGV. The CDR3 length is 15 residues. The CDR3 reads CASSPGLVSNNEQFF. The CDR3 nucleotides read TGTGCCAGCAGCCCGGGACTAGTGTCTAACAATGAGCAGTTCTTC.

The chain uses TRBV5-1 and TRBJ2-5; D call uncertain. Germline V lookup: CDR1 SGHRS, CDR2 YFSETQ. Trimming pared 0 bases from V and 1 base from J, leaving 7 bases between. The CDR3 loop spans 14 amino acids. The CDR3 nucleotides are TGCGCCAGCAGCTTGGCGCCAGGCCAAGAGACCCAGTACTTC. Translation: CASSLAPGQETQYF.

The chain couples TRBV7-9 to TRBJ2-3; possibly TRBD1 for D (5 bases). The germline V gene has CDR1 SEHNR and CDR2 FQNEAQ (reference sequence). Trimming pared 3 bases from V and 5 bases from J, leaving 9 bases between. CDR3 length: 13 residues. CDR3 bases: TGTGCCAGCAGCTTTCTCAGGGAAGATACGCAGTATTTT. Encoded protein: CASSFLREDTQYF.

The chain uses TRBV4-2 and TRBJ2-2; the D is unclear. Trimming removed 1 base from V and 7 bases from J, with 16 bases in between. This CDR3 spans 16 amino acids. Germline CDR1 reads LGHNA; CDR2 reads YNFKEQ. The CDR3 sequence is CASSQASSLVDGELFF. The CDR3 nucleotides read TGTGCCAGCAGCCAAGCGTCATCGCTAGTGGACGGGGAGCTGTTTTTT.

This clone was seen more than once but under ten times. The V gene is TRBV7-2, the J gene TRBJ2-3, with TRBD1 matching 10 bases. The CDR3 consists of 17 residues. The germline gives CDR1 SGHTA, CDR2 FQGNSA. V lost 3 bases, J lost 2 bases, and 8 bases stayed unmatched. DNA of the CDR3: TGTGCCAGCAGCTTGCGGCGGGACAGGGGTTTCACAGATACGCAGTATTTT. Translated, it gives CASSLRRDRGFTDTQYF.